One sample yielded the 24 T cell receptor beta chains listed below, sequenced in a study of blood T cells in healthy people across ages. A J-beta primer mix and a sample-barcoded 5' primer were used in a second PCR of roughly 6 to 11 cycles. TCRdb reprocessed the 5' RACE reads with MiXCR, giving one entry per CDR3 protein. The sample contains approximately 1.5 million distinct CDR3 sequences, almost 35% of which appear only once. Material: blood. These receptors all come from a woman in her 30s in good health.

As regards this clonotype: Relative to the germline gene, one junction end is altered; a read error may explain this. The chain links TRBV6-1 to TRBJ1-6; 9 bases line up with TRBD1. The CDR3 is made up of 14 amino acids. CDR1 is MNHNS, CDR2 SASEGT, per germline. The CDR3 sequence: CAGRPGQGSSPLHF. The CDR3 nucleotides are TGTGCCGGCAGACCCGGACAGGGGAGTTCACCCCTCCACTTT.

This clonotype was counted a few times. The junction departs from the called germline gene at one end, perhaps through a read error. The chain joins TRBV25-1 to TRBJ1-4; D is possibly TRBD1 (5 bases). The germline V gene encodes CDR1 MGHDK and CDR2 SYGVNS. This CDR3 region has 15 residues. This chain's CDR3 is CASREFGATNGKLFF. For the CDR3, the DNA is TGTGCCAGCCGCGAATTCGGGGCAACTAATGGAAAACTGTTTTTT.

A remark on this clonotype: It may be a read error: a sequence one base away is much more abundant. The chain recombines TRBV20-1 with TRBJ2-3; tentatively, D is TRBD1 or TRBD2 (6 bases each). In germline, CDR1 is DFQATT, CDR2 SNEGSKA (reference sequence). This CDR3 has 16 residues. V was pared by 6 bases and J by 1 base, with 20 bases between. The CDR3 coding sequence is TGCAGTGCAACCCCCAGCGGGTCAGGGGGCACAGATACGCAGTATTTT. Translated: CSATPSGSGGTDTQYF.

The chain employs TRBV28 and TRBJ2-5; D remains ambiguous. V lost 5 bases and J lost 11, with 21 bases in between. The CDR3 runs to 14 residues. From germline, CDR1 is MDHEN and CDR2 SYDVKM. For the CDR3, the DNA is TGTGCCAGCAGTCTAGGCTTCGGGCGCTCGGTGCAGTACTTC. It yields the protein CASSLGFGRSVQYF.

CDR3 sequence (DNA): TGTGCCAGCTCACCACCGACAGACCCAAGGGGAGATACGCAGTATTTT. Translated, it gives CASSPPTDPRGDTQYF. The chain employs TRBV18 and TRBJ2-3, with D tentatively TRBD1 (5 bases). The CDR3 contains 16 residues. CDR1 and CDR2 from the germline V gene are KGHSH and LQKENI. V was cut by 0 bases and J by 5 bases, with 15 bases left in between.

The J gene is TRBJ2-5, the V gene TRBV6-5; maybe TRBD2 (6 bases). Germline loops: CDR1 MNHEY, CDR2 SVGAGI. The CDR3 sequence is 20 residues long. V lost 2 bases to trimming and J lost 3 bases, with 28 bases between them. The CDR3 sequence: CASSYHSTLPTPSVKETQYF. The CDR3 DNA is TGTGCCAGCAGTTACCACTCCACTCTGCCAACCCCTAGCGTTAAAGAGACCCAGTACTTC.

This clonotype was seen only a few times. This chain joins TRBV7-9 and TRBJ1-2; D is undetermined. Deletions cut 5 bases from V and 2 bases from J, with 18 bases between. CDR1 and CDR2 (germline): SEHNR, FQNEAQ (reference sequence). This CDR3 is 16 amino acids long. In DNA form, the CDR3 reads TGTGCCAGCAGCACCCACCTTCGGGAGATAAACTATGGCTACACCTTC. Translation: CASSTHLREINYGYTF.

The genes are TRBV5-1 and TRBJ1-1; D is unresolved. Trimming took 2 bases from V and 11 from J, leaving 19 bases between them. The CDR3 has 14 amino acids. CDR1 and CDR2 from the germline V gene are SGHRS and YFSETQ. CDR3 protein: CASSFGFGRLEAFF. CDR3 nucleotide sequence: TGCGCCAGCAGCTTCGGGTTTGGCCGCCTCGAGGCTTTCTTT.

The rearrangement joins TRBV9 to TRBJ2-1; D uncertain. The germline V gene has CDR1 SGDLS and CDR2 YYNGEE. The CDR3 is made up of 14 amino acids. V was trimmed by 0 bases and J by 9 bases, leaving 13 bases between them. The CDR3 here is CASSVDGAPPEQFF. The CDR3 DNA is TGTGCCAGCAGCGTAGACGGAGCCCCACCTGAGCAGTTCTTC.

This clonotype was counted between two and nine times. The genes are TRBV20-1 and TRBJ1-2, with 9 bases matching TRBD1. Germline values: CDR1 DFQATT, CDR2 SNEGSKA (reference sequence). This CDR3 has 14 residues. V shed 6 bases and J 2 bases; nucleotides not matched to a gene: 7. Here the CDR3 DNA reads TGCAGTGCCAGTAAACAGGGGGCAAACTATGGCTACACCTTC. This translates into CSASKQGANYGYTF.

The rearrangement joins TRBV27 to TRBJ2-7; 11 bases agree with TRBD2. From germline, CDR1 is MNHEY and CDR2 SMNVEV (reference sequence). The CDR3 is 15 residues long. With V trimmed by 5 bases and J by 2 bases, 5 bases remained unmatched. The CDR3 DNA is TGTGCCAGCAGTGCTATAGCGGGAGGGCCCTACGAGCAGTACTTC. Amino acid sequence: CASSAIAGGPYEQYF.

The genes are TRBV5-1 and TRBJ1-3; D is uncertain. The CDR3 spans 15 residues. Trimming pared 4 bases from V and 0 bases from J, leaving 11 bases between. The germline V gene has CDR1 SGHRS and CDR2 YFSETQ. The CDR3 DNA sequence: TGCGCCAGCAGCGAAGATCACCACTCTGGAAACACCATATATTTT. Amino acids: CASSEDHHSGNTIYF.

The J gene is TRBJ1-5, the V gene TRBV3-1; 10 positions agree with TRBD1. Germline trimming cut 4 bases from V and 5 bases from J; bases unmatched to any gene: 8. The CDR3 loop spans 16 amino acids. Germline CDR1 is LGHDT and CDR2 is YNNKEL (reference sequence). Here the CDR3 DNA reads TGTGCCAGCAGCCGGATGGACAGGGGGGACCATCAGCCCCAGCATTTT. This translates into CASSRMDRGDHQPQHF.

V gene TRBV4-1 combines with J gene TRBJ1-1, with TRBD1 identical over 9 bases. Germline lookup yields CDR1 MGHRA and CDR2 YSYEKL. This CDR3 is built from 16 residues. V lost 3 bases and J lost 10; bases outside the gene matches: 15. CDR3 DNA sequence: TGCGCCAGCAGCCACACGGACGGGACAGGGAGGTCGGGAGCTTTCTTT. Encoded protein: CASSHTDGTGRSGAFF.

This chain uses TRBV24-1 with TRBJ2-1; TRBD2 might be the D (7 bases). This CDR3 comprises 17 residues. Germline V CDR1 and CDR2: KGHDR, SFDVKD. The V gene lost 5 bases and the J gene lost 8 bases, with 24 bases spanning the gap. The DNA of the CDR3 is TGTGCCACCAGTGGTGGGGGGGCGGCGCACCATCGGGATGAGCAGTTCTTC. Amino acid sequence: CATSGGGAAHHRDEQFF.

Only a few counts were recorded for this clonotype. The V gene is TRBV6-1, the J gene TRBJ2-1; D is uncertain. Trimming removed 0 bases at V and 4 bases at J, with 4 bases between. Germline V gives CDR1 MNHNS, CDR2 SASEGT. The CDR3 consists of 13 residues. The CDR3 DNA is TGTGCCAGCAGTGAAGCTCGTTACAATGAGCAGTTCTTC. Translation: CASSEARYNEQFF.

A note on this clonotype: A much bigger clone sits one base away, suggesting this may be a read error. This chain links TRBV9 with TRBJ2-5; 7 nucleotides align to TRBD1. The J call is uncertain, as TRBJ2-7 better fits the DNA end. CDR1 SGDLS and CDR2 YYNGEE come from the germline V gene. The CDR3 totals 15 residues. The CDR3 nucleotides read TGTGCCAGCAGAGTAGAGGGGGCCGTCGGCTACGAGCAGTACTTC. Translating gives CASRVEGAVGYEQYF.

The chain combines TRBV20-1 with TRBJ2-7; the match to TRBD2 covers 9 bases. CDR1 is DFQATT, CDR2 SNEGSKA, per germline (reference sequence). CDR3 length: 14 residues. The trim removed 2 bases at V and 4 bases at J, leaving 6 bases unmatched. The CDR3, as DNA: TGCAGTGCTAGACGGGGGACTAGCCGGTACGAGCAGTACTTC. It yields the protein CSARRGTSRYEQYF.

The chain combines TRBV21-1 with TRBJ2-4; the table calls TRBD1, which could not be checked here. TRBV21-1 is labeled a pseudogene. This CDR3 has 19 residues. CDR3 in DNA: TGTGCCAGCAGCAAAGCGGGACAGGGGAGCCGGGGAGCCAAAAACATTCAGTACTTC. Translation gives CASSKAGQGSRGAKNIQYF.

The V call is TRBV20-1, the J call TRBJ2-7, with 9 bases that match TRBD1. There are 15 residues in the CDR3. Germline V gene data show CDR1 as DFQATT and CDR2 as SNEGSKA (reference sequence). With 2 bases clipped from V and 3 bases from J, the junction kept 8 bases outside the gene matches. The CDR3 DNA follows: TGCAGTGCTAGAAGCCCGGGACAGGGTGTCTACGAGCAGTACTTC. Translation gives CSARSPGQGVYEQYF.

The rearrangement uses TRBV6-1 and TRBJ1-4, with 8 nucleotides matching TRBD1. Losses at the gene ends were 1 base for V and 10 bases for J; bases not matched to a gene: 5. There are 14 residues in the CDR3. Germline CDR1 reads MNHNS; CDR2 reads SASEGT. The CDR3 reads CASSEGAGGGKLFF. CDR3 bases: TGTGCCAGCAGTGAAGGGGCAGGGGGCGGAAAACTGTTTTTT.

This clonotype has at least ten counts. The chain carries TRBV29-1 and TRBJ2-7, with D hard to call. The CDR3 consists of 12 residues. With 0 bases removed from V and 4 bases from J, the gap between germline ends came to 7 bases. Germline CDR1 and CDR2: SQVTM and ANQGSEA. CDR3 nucleotide sequence: TGCAGCGTTGAAGAAAAGGGTTACGAGCAGTACTTC. It codes for CSVEEKGYEQYF.

The chain employs TRBV20-1 and TRBJ2-7; D may be TRBD1 or TRBD2 (6 bases each). The CDR3 length is 14 residues. CDR1 is DFQATT, CDR2 SNEGSKA, per germline (reference sequence). Deletions cut 2 bases from V and 2 bases from J, with 13 bases between. The DNA for the CDR3 is TGCAGTGCTAGAAGGGGGGCTGAAGCCTACGAGCAGTACTTC. Translating it yields CSARRGAEAYEQYF.

V usage is TRBV4-2 and J usage is TRBJ2-3; the match to TRBD2 covers 9 bases. With V trimmed by 3 bases and J by 0 bases, 4 bases remained unmatched. The germline V gene has CDR1 LGHNA and CDR2 YNFKEQ. The length of the CDR3 is 16 residues. CDR3 region: CASSHPSGESTDTQYF. The CDR3 nucleotides are TGTGCCAGCAGCCACCCTAGCGGGGAAAGCACAGATACGCAGTATTTT.